The 16 T cell receptor beta chains listed next were all sequenced from one sample in a study of OX40 agonist ivuxolimab in advanced cancers. Library preparation was by the immunoSEQ multiplex PCR assay. This immuneACCESS table, as held by TCRdb, lists in-frame sequences with V and J called but not all clones. Of the missing ones, under half trace to an unresolved V gene in checked studies; the others have no known cause. The sample contains about 77,000 clones, over 70% of them found a single time. The top ten hold about 4.9% of the sample. This specimen was CD4+ or CD8+ T cells sorted from blood, taken in a trial of the OX40 agonist ivuxolimab. The origin of the receptors is an adult with an advanced solid tumor such as melanoma, head and neck, liver or kidney cancer.

This sequence joins TRBV4-1 and TRBJ2-2; possible D gene TRBD2, 5 bases. Trimming removed 6 bases at V and 4 bases at J, with 12 bases between. CDR1 MGHRA and CDR2 YSYEKL come from the germline V gene. The length of the CDR3 is 14 residues. CDR3 sequence: CASRRVLGTGELFF. CDR3 coding DNA: TGCGCCAGCAGGCGGGTGTTGGGCACCGGGGAGCTGTTTTTT.

This CDR3 is CASSVYLGPSYEQYF. The CDR3 nucleotides read TGTGCCAGCAGTGTATACCTGGGACCGTCTTACGAGCAGTACTTC. The V and J genes are TRBV6-1 and TRBJ2-5, with D tentatively TRBD1 or TRBD2 (5 bases each). The assigned J gene may be wrong: the sequence end matches TRBJ2-7 better. The CDR3 is made up of 15 amino acids. Germline V CDR1 and CDR2: MNHNS, SASEGT.

V usage is TRBV5-6 and J usage is TRBJ1-5; possible D gene TRBD1, 6 bases. Germline V gives CDR1 SGHDT, CDR2 YYEEEE. CDR3 length: 14 amino acids. The V end was cut by 2 bases, the J end by 7 bases, with 13 bases between. The chain's CDR3 is CASSLAGAGQPQHF. Written as DNA, the CDR3 is TGTGCCAGCAGCTTAGCGGGGGCCGGCCAGCCCCAGCATTTT.

The genes are TRBV5-1 and TRBJ2-5; TRBD1 is a possible D gene (6 bases). With 4 bases removed from V and 4 bases from J, the gap between germline ends came to 17 bases. The CDR3 is 15 residues long. Per the germline V gene, CDR1 is SGHRS and CDR2 is YFSETQ. The CDR3 nucleotides are TGCGCCAGCAGCCACGGGGACACTGGACGAGAGACCCAGTACTTC. Translating gives CASSHGDTGRETQYF.

The chain employs TRBV11-2 and TRBJ1-1; no firm D call. The CDR3 loop spans 12 amino acids. Germline V gives CDR1 SGHAT, CDR2 FQNNGV. The V end was cut by 4 bases, the J end by 4 bases, with 7 bases between. Here the CDR3 reads CASSWDGTEAFF. CDR3 nucleotides: TGTGCCAGCAGCTGGGATGGCACTGAAGCTTTCTTT.

The J gene is TRBJ2-1, the V gene TRBV11-2; D not resolved. The germline V gene encodes CDR1 SGHAT and CDR2 FQNNGV. The CDR3 loop spans 16 amino acids. Trimming left V 5 bases short and J 6 bases short, with 20 bases between. The CDR3 spells CASSRFAVSIGNEQFF. The CDR3 nucleotides read TGTGCCAGCAGCCGGTTTGCAGTTTCTATTGGCAATGAGCAGTTCTTC.

The chain has TRBV5-4 and TRBJ2-5, with D perhaps matching TRBD2 (5 bases). The J call is in doubt because the DNA end fits TRBJ2-7 better. This CDR3 has 14 amino acids. CDR1 is SGHNT, CDR2 YYREEE, per germline (reference sequence). CDR3 nucleotides: TGTGCCAGCAGCCCTCCTGACGGGACCTACGAGCAGTACTTC. Protein sequence: CASSPPDGTYEQYF.

The chain carries TRBV11-3 and TRBJ2-3, with TRBD1 matching over 10 bases. After removal of 7 bases from V and 0 bases from J, the junction contained 4 bases not matched to a gene. This CDR3 has 15 amino acids. Germline CDR1 reads SGHNT; CDR2 reads YENEEA. CDR3 nucleotide sequence: TGTGCCAGCAAGGGACAGGGGACTAGCACAGATACGCAGTATTTT. Translating it yields CASKGQGTSTDTQYF.

The chain employs TRBV6-5 and TRBJ1-5, with D hard to call. V was cut by 7 bases and J by 7 bases, with 14 bases left in between. This CDR3 is built from 13 residues. The germline V gene has CDR1 MNHEY and CDR2 SVGAGI. The CDR3 region is CASTQGFRQPQHF. The CDR3 DNA is TGTGCCAGCACGCAAGGATTCCGACAGCCCCAGCATTTT.

The V call is TRBV18, the J call TRBJ2-1; 8 positions agree with TRBD1. The J segment lost 5 bases and the V segment lost 1 base, leaving 4 bases of the junction unmatched. CDR1 and CDR2 (germline): KGHSH, LQKENI. The CDR3 extends over 15 amino acids. CDR3 amino acids: CASSPRGQVHNEQFF. CDR3 bases: TGTGCCAGCTCACCACGGGGACAGGTGCACAATGAGCAGTTCTTC. Looking up the rest from reference TRBV18 and TRBJ2-1 gives the full variable domain: NAGVMQNPRHLVRRRGQEARLRCSPMKGHSHVYWYRQLPEEGLKFMVYLQKENIIDESGMPKERFSAEFPKEGPSILRIQQVVRGDSAAYFCASSPRGQVHNEQFFGPGTRLTVL.

V and J are TRBV6-5 and TRBJ2-3; no clear D gene. There are 13 residues in the CDR3. Germline lookup yields CDR1 MNHEY and CDR2 SVGAGI. Trimming left V 3 bases short and J 1 base short, with 5 bases between. This chain's CDR3 is CASSYDGTDTQYF. The CDR3 DNA follows: TGTGCCAGCAGTTATGACGGCACAGATACGCAGTATTTT.

This clone appeared once. The CDR3 loop is CASSPTRGTGELFF. In nucleotides, the CDR3 is TGTGCCAGCAGCCCCACCAGAGGTACCGGGGAGCTGTTTTTT. V is TRBV7-2 and J is TRBJ2-2; D is unclear. V was clipped by 5 bases and J by 5 bases, with 12 bases between them. The germline gives CDR1 SGHTA, CDR2 FQGNSA. The CDR3 is 14 residues long.

V usage is TRBV2 and J usage is TRBJ2-1, with D perhaps TRBD1 (5 bases). Germline CDR1 and CDR2: SNHLY and FYNNEI. With 5 bases removed from V and 10 bases from J, the gap between germline ends came to 24 bases. The CDR3 is 16 amino acids. In DNA, the CDR3 is TGTGCCAGCAGTAAAGGCGCAGGGCAGGGCTTGTGGGAGCAGTTCTTC. It is translated as CASSKGAGQGLWEQFF.

CDR3 nucleotide sequence: TGTGCCAGTAGTATTTTCGGGGGAAACACCGGGGAGCTGTTTTTT. This encodes CASSIFGGNTGELFF. The chain employs TRBV19 and TRBJ2-2, with a weak D call TRBD2 (6 bases). CDR1 and CDR2 (germline): LNHDA, SQIVND (reference sequence). This CDR3 comprises 15 residues. Trimming removed 3 bases from V and 2 bases from J, with 10 bases in between.

This rearrangement joins TRBV7-8 to TRBJ2-3, with TRBD2 identical over 11 bases. Unmatched junction bases numbered 7, after V lost 4 bases and J lost 4 bases. This CDR3 has 16 residues. CDR1 is SGHVS and CDR2 is FQNEAQ in the germline V gene. The CDR3 DNA reads as TGTGCCAGCAGCTCGCGGACTAGCGGGTTTGCAGATACGCAGTATTTT. The encoded protein is CASSSRTSGFADTQYF. The entire variable domain, with the rest obtained from reference TRBV7-8 and TRBJ2-3, is as follows: GAGVSQSPRYKVAKRGQDVALRCDPISGHVSLFWYQQALGQGPEFLTYFQNEAQLDKSGLPSDRFFAERPEGSVSTLKIQRTQQEDSAVYLCASSSRTSGFADTQYFGPGTRLTVL.

The rearrangement links TRBV6-6 to TRBJ1-6; D possibly corresponds to TRBD1 (6 bases). Germline loops: CDR1 MNHNY, CDR2 SVGAGI (reference sequence). This CDR3 is built from 14 residues. V was cut by 7 bases and J by 5 bases, with 12 bases left in between. CDR3 sequence (DNA): TGTGCCAGCAAGAAGGACAGTCATAATTCACCCCTCCACTTT. Amino acid sequence: CASKKDSHNSPLHF.